Included here is one TCR beta chain sequence, with context. The sequenced template was cDNA made from the entire isolated RNA. The table came from immunoSEQ multiplex PCR; TCRdb's copy has only in-frame clones and leaves some out. The sample yields 140,000 or so clones, approximately 9.2% seen once. The data derive from a study of beta chain features in type 1 diabetes. The V end lost 1 base, the J end lost 8 bases, and 14 bases lay between the germline ends. There are 15 residues in the CDR3. Germline V lookup: CDR1 LGHNA, CDR2 YNFKEQ. Sequencing input: central memory CD4+ T cells from blood. This sequence originates from a man younger than 30 in good health. The J gene is TRBJ1-4, the V gene TRBV4-2; no clear D gene. The CDR3 region is CASSQGVGGEEKLFF. CDR3 nucleotide sequence: TGTGCCAGCAGCCAAGGGGTCGGAGGAGAAGAAAAACTGTTTTTT.